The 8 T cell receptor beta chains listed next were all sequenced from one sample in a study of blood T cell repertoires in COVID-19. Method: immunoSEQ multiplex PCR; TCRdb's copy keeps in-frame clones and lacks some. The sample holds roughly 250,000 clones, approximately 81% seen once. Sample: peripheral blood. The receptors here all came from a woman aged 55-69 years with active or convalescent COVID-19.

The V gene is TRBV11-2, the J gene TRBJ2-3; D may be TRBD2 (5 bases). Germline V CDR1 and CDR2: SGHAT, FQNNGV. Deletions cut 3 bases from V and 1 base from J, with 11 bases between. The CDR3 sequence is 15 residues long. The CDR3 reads CASSLDGVGTDTQYF. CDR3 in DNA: TGTGCCAGCAGCTTGGACGGGGTGGGCACAGATACGCAGTATTTT.

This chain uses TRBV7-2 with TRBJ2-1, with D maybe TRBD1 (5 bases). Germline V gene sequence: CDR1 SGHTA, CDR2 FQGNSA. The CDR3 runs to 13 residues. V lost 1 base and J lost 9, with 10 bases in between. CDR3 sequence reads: CASSLGTTSEQFF. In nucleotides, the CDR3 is TGTGCCAGCAGCTTAGGGACAACCAGTGAGCAGTTCTTC.

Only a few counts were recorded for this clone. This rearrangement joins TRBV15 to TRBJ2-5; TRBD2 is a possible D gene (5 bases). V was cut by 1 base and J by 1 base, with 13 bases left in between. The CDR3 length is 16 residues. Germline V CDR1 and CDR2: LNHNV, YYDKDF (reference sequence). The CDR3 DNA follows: TGTGCCACCAGCAGAGTCGGTGAGGGTCCCCAAGAGACCCAGTACTTC. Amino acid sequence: CATSRVGEGPQETQYF.

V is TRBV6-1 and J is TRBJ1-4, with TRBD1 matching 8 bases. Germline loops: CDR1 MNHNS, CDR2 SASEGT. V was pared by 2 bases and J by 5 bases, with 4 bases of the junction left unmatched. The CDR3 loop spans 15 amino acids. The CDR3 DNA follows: TGTGCCAGCAGTGAAAGGAGGGACAGGAATGAAAAACTGTTTTTT. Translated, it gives CASSERRDRNEKLFF.

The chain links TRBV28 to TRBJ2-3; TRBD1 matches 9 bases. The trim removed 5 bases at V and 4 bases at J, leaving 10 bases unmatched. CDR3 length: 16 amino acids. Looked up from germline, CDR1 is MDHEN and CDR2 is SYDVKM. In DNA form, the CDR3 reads TGTGCCAGCAGTACGTACAGGGGGCTCTTCGCAGATACGCAGTATTTT. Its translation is CASSTYRGLFADTQYF.

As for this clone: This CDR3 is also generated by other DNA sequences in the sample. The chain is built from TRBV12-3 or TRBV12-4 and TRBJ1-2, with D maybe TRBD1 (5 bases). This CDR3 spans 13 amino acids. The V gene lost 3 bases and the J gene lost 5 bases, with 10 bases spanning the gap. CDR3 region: CASSLRGGYGYTF. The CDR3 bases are TGTGCCAGCAGTTTGCGGGGGGGTTATGGCTACACCTTC.

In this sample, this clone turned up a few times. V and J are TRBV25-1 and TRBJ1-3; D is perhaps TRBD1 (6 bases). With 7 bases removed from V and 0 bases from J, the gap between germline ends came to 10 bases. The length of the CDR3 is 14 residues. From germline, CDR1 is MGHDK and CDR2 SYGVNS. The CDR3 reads CASKQGHSGNTIYF. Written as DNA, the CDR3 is TGTGCCAGCAAACAGGGACACTCTGGAAACACCATATATTTT.

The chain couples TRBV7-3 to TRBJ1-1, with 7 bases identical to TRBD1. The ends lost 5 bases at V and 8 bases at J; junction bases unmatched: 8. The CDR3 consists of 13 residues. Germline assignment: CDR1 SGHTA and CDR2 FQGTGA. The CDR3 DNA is TGTGCCAGCAGCCCCGACCGGGACAGAGAAGCTTTCTTT. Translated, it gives CASSPDRDREAFF.